This TCR beta chain is drawn from a study of CD4+ T cells in melanoma (dated by TCRdb to between 2020 and 2023). The study in broad terms: The study examined neoantigen-specific CD4+ T cells in human melanoma. Overall results and qualifications from the work: Neoantigen-specific CD4+ T cells were reported to be correlated with the function of CD8+ T cells, macrophages and B cells. Neoantigen-specific CD4+ T cells in melanoma were reported to have a range of differentiation states.

Patients with melanoma were used as donors. The library was made by the immunoSEQ multiplex PCR assay. Held by TCRdb, this immuneACCESS table contains in-frame sequences only and omits some clones. Under half of the omission traces to an unresolved V gene where checked; the cause of the rest is unknown. For this sample the table gives more than 90,000 clones, of which 92% were detected only once. The ten largest clones capture about 3.5% of the sample. Spanning cysteine to phenylalanine, the CDR3 consists of 16 amino acids. Kept here is only the CDR3 DNA, which spans 48 bases and is read in frame from base 1. Trimmed from V: 6 bases; trimmed from J: 7 bases; junction bases lacking a gene match: 15. CDR1 and CDR2, per the germline V gene (reference sequence), are MNHEY and SMNVEV. Regarding this clone: What antigen it recognizes has not been identified. No clone much larger than this one lies a single base away; base qualities are absent.

The clonotype was recovered from a human donor with melanoma. The rearrangement combines TRBV27 with TRBJ2-7; 10 bases in between match TRBD1. Material: peripheral blood. The CDR3 protein: CASSPTPRTGGSEQYF. The DNA sequence reads TGTGCCAGCAGCCCTACCCCGAGGACAGGGGGGAGTGAGCAGTACTTC.